Shown below are 31 T cell receptor beta chains from a single sample sequenced in a study of shared clonotypes between healthy human individuals. Sequencing was performed with immunoSEQ multiplex PCR; in TCRdb, only in-frame clones are kept and a portion is missing. The data show some 2,100,000 clones, 90% to 96% seen once. Sequencing was performed on naive CD4+ T cells sorted from blood. Specified subset: CD45RA+ positively selected. These receptor sequences come from a young man in good health.

This clone was observed a handful of times. V and J are TRBV7-3 and TRBJ1-6; D is undetermined. The CDR3 runs to 14 residues. Germline V gives CDR1 SGHTA, CDR2 FQGTGA. The V gene lost 4 bases and the J gene lost 0 bases, with 4 bases spanning the gap. The CDR3 region is CASSSGSYNSPLHF. The CDR3, as DNA: TGTGCCAGCAGCTCCGGCTCCTATAATTCACCCCTCCACTTT.

The V gene is TRBV21-1, the J gene TRBJ2-7; TRBD1, the table's D call, was not compared with the DNA. TRBV21-1 is deemed a pseudogene. This CDR3 is 19 amino acids long. This chain's CDR3 is CASSKALDDERGRGYEQYF. CDR3 nucleotides: TGTGCCAGCAGCAAAGCGCTCGACGATGAAAGGGGCAGGGGCTACGAGCAGTACTTC.

The chain carries TRBV5-8 and TRBJ1-2, with unresolved D. This CDR3 contains 14 residues. Germline V gene sequence: CDR1 SGHTS, CDR2 YDEGEE. Trimming removed 3 bases from V and 5 bases from J, with 14 bases in between. CDR3 in DNA: TGTGCCAGCAGCTCCGGTACGGGTGATTATGGCTACACCTTC. Its protein is CASSSGTGDYGYTF.

The rearrangement uses TRBV30 and TRBJ2-3; 7 nucleotides agree with TRBD1. After removal of 3 bases from V and 4 bases from J, the junction contained 13 bases not matched to a gene. The CDR3 runs 16 residues. The germline V gene encodes CDR1 GTSNPN and CDR2 SVGIG (reference sequence). For the CDR3, the DNA is TGTGCCTGGAGCCCAGCGGCCAGGGGGTTAGCAGATACGCAGTATTTT. It translates to CAWSPAARGLADTQYF.

The chain has TRBV28 and TRBJ2-1; no clear D. Germline CDR1 MDHEN, CDR2 SYDVKM. Trimming stripped 7 bases from V and 10 bases from J, with 14 bases between. This CDR3 is built from 12 residues. The CDR3 DNA reads as TGTGCCAGCAACACATTAGGAAGGGAGCAGTTCTTC. It specifies CASNTLGREQFF.

V usage is TRBV5-4 and J usage is TRBJ2-1; the D gene is possibly TRBD2 (6 bases). The length of the CDR3 is 13 residues. Trimming stripped 5 bases from V and 9 bases from J, with 15 bases between. CDR1 and CDR2 (germline): SGHNT, YYREEE (reference sequence). The CDR3 region has the DNA TGTGCCAGCAGTCCGGTGGGGGGAGGTGAGCAGTTCTTC. Protein: CASSPVGGGEQFF.

The V gene is TRBV30, the J gene TRBJ2-2, with 8 bases that match TRBD1. The CDR3 covers 16 residues. Germline V CDR1 and CDR2: GTSNPN, SVGIG (reference sequence). The V gene end was trimmed by 2 bases and the J gene end by 0 bases; junction bases not matched to a gene: 5. This CDR3 reads CAWSWGTGANTGELFF. The CDR3 DNA reads TGTGCCTGGAGTTGGGGGACAGGAGCGAACACCGGGGAGCTGTTTTTT.

The chain recombines TRBV2 with TRBJ2-6, with 7 bases identical to TRBD2. With V trimmed by 10 bases and J by 3 bases, 6 bases remained unmatched. In germline, CDR1 is SNHLY, CDR2 FYNNEI. This CDR3 region has 14 residues. CDR3 sequence reads: CATNGEGGANVLTF. CDR3 DNA: TGTGCCACCAACGGGGAGGGTGGGGCCAACGTCCTGACTTTC. The full variable domain, in which reference TRBV2 and TRBJ2-6 provide the parts outside the CDR3, is EPEVTQTPSHQVTQMGQEVILRCVPISNHLYFYWYRQILGQKVEFLVSFYNNEISEKSEIFDDQFSVERPDGSNFTLKIRSTKLEDSAMYFCATNGEGGANVLTFGAGSRLTVL.

The chain joins TRBV19 to TRBJ2-3; 7 bases match TRBD1. Germline loops: CDR1 LNHDA, CDR2 SQIVND (reference sequence). The CDR3 runs to 16 residues. V dropped 4 bases and J dropped 2; count of bases not matched to a gene: 9. In DNA form, the CDR3 reads TGTGCCAGTAGTAAAGTGCCCGGGACAGCCACAGATACGCAGTATTTT. Protein product: CASSKVPGTATDTQYF.

The chain uses TRBV20-1 and TRBJ1-1, with 8 positions matching TRBD1. The length of the CDR3 is 10 residues. Unmatched junction bases numbered 5, after V lost 3 bases and J lost 14 bases. Germline CDR1 and CDR2: DFQATT and SNEGSKA (reference sequence). The CDR3 nucleotides read TGCAGTGCTAGCACGGACAGGGTCTTCTTT. Protein product: CSASTDRVFF.

The chain combines TRBV30 with TRBJ1-4; D gene unclear. This CDR3 spans 11 amino acids. Germline values: CDR1 GTSNPN, CDR2 SVGIG (reference sequence). Trimming removed 1 base from V and 10 bases from J, with 7 bases in between. The CDR3 is CAWSGEAKLFF. The CDR3 DNA sequence: TGTGCCTGGAGTGGGGAGGCAAAACTGTTTTTT.

The chain has TRBV9 and TRBJ1-3; no clear D. The CDR3 runs 14 residues. With 2 bases removed from V and 7 bases from J, the gap between germline ends came to 13 bases. CDR1 is SGDLS and CDR2 is YYNGEE in the germline V gene. The CDR3 DNA is TGTGCCAGCAGCGTTCCGGGGTTTGGGAACACCATATATTTT. Translation: CASSVPGFGNTIYF.

Points on this clone: Other DNA sequences in the same sample also yield this CDR3. The chain combines TRBV5-1 with TRBJ2-5; tentative D call: TRBD1 (5 bases). The V gene's germline CDR1 is SGHRS and CDR2 YFSETQ. The V and J ends lost 1 base and 1 base respectively, with 8 bases between them. The CDR3 contains 14 residues. The CDR3 coding sequence is TGCGCCAGCAGCTTGACAGGACCCCAAGAGACCCAGTACTTC. Its translation: CASSLTGPQETQYF.

The V call is TRBV15, the J call TRBJ2-4; 7 bases fit TRBD1. Trimming took 5 bases from V and 5 from J; bases not matched to a gene: 3. The CDR3 loop spans 13 amino acids. Germline assignment: CDR1 LNHNV and CDR2 YYDKDF (reference sequence). Here the CDR3 DNA reads TGTGCCACCAGCCAGAGGGGGCAAAACATTCAGTACTTC. Encoded protein: CATSQRGQNIQYF.

The chain recombines TRBV29-1 with TRBJ1-2, with 9 bases aligning to TRBD1. J lost 6 bases, V lost 8 bases, and 10 bases had no gene match. From germline, CDR1 is SQVTM and CDR2 ANQGSEA. The CDR3 covers 13 residues. The CDR3 DNA reads TGCAGCTCTGTCCTGACAGGGGGAAATGGCTACACCTTC. Translating gives CSSVLTGGNGYTF.

Comment on this clone: Other DNA sequences within the sample encode an identical CDR3. The chain joins TRBV6-5 to TRBJ2-7; TRBD2 matches at 7 bases. The CDR3 covers 15 residues. Looked up from germline, CDR1 is MNHEY and CDR2 is SVGAGI. V lost 0 bases, J lost 0 bases, and 2 bases stayed unmatched. Written as DNA, the CDR3 is TGTGCCAGCAGTTACTCGGGCGGGGGCTCCTACGAGCAGTACTTC. Amino acids: CASSYSGGGSYEQYF.

CDR3 bases: TGTGCCAGCAGCTTGGGCAGCGCAACTAATGAAAAACTGTTTTTT. Translation gives CASSLGSATNEKLFF. The genes are TRBV7-9 and TRBJ1-4, with D unclear. Trimming pared 3 bases from V and 0 bases from J, leaving 8 bases between. CDR1 and CDR2 from the germline V gene are SEHNR and FQNEAQ (reference sequence). The CDR3 is made up of 15 amino acids.

The chain recombines TRBV2 with TRBJ1-5, with 10 nucleotides matching TRBD1. The junction had 4 bases not matched to a gene; V was cut back by 6 bases and J by 5 bases. Germline V gene data show CDR1 as SNHLY and CDR2 as FYNNEI. This CDR3 has 14 amino acids. In DNA form, the CDR3 reads TGTGCCAGCAGGGGACAGGGGCCCGATCAGCCCCAGCATTTT. This encodes CASRGQGPDQPQHF.

This chain connects TRBV2 to TRBJ1-5; D might be TRBD1 (5 bases). The germline V and J ends were trimmed by 5 bases and 3 bases, with 17 bases remaining between them. The length of the CDR3 is 16 residues. The germline gives CDR1 SNHLY, CDR2 FYNNEI. The CDR3 loop is CASSPPGQGYNQPQHF. CDR3 in DNA: TGTGCCAGCAGTCCCCCGGGGCAGGGCTACAATCAGCCCCAGCATTTT.

This chain joins TRBV28 and TRBJ1-1; perhaps TRBD1 as D (5 bases). The CDR3 is made up of 13 amino acids. Germline loops: CDR1 MDHEN, CDR2 SYDVKM. Trimming stripped 7 bases from V and 4 bases from J, with 13 bases between. The CDR3 coding sequence is TGTGCCAGCACCCGAATGGGGGGCACTGAAGCTTTCTTT. Its protein is CASTRMGGTEAFF.

On this clone itself: At one end the junction does not follow the germline gene, possibly because of a read error. The same CDR3 arises from other DNA sequences in this sample as well. The chain links TRBV18 to TRBJ2-7; D gene unclear. The CDR3 consists of 13 residues. Germline V lookup: CDR1 KGHSH, CDR2 LQKENI. The CDR3 protein is CASSPSGTYEQYF. DNA of the CDR3: TGTGCCAGTTCACCGTCAGGTACCTACGAGCAGTACTTC.

J is TRBJ1-2 and V is TRBV20-1; D is undetermined. The CDR3 has 11 residues. V was shortened by 7 bases and J by 4 bases, with 10 bases between the two germline ends. The V gene's germline CDR1 is DFQATT and CDR2 SNEGSKA (reference sequence). Here the CDR3 reads CSVGSSYGYTF. The DNA of the CDR3 is TGCAGTGTAGGAAGTAGCTATGGCTACACCTTC.

Regarding this clone: With a far larger clone one base away, a read error is the likely cause. The chain employs TRBV6-4 and TRBJ2-2, with 9 nucleotides matching TRBD2. This CDR3 region has 16 residues. Germline values: CDR1 MRHNA, CDR2 SNTAGT. V trimming: 4 bases; J trimming: 6 bases; junction bases outside the gene matches: 9. In DNA, the CDR3 is TGTGCCAGCAGTGTGACTGGCGGGGGGGCCTCCGGGGAGCTGTTTTTT. Protein product: CASSVTGGGASGELFF.

The chain has TRBV6-1 and TRBJ2-2; 7 bases align to TRBD1. The trim removed 10 bases at V and 5 bases at J, leaving 7 bases unmatched. This CDR3 is built from 13 residues. CDR1 and CDR2 from the germline V gene are MNHNS and SASEGT. The CDR3 region is CATQGGLTGELFF. CDR3 bases: TGTGCCACCCAAGGGGGCCTAACCGGGGAGCTGTTTTTT.

The chain recombines TRBV6-6 with TRBJ1-2; 8 nucleotides agree with TRBD1. With 6 bases clipped from V and 10 bases from J, the junction kept 13 bases outside the gene matches. The germline V gene encodes CDR1 MNHNY and CDR2 SVGAGI (reference sequence). This CDR3 has 14 amino acids. The CDR3 DNA reads TGTGCCAGCAGCCCCGGACAGGGACTTAAAATCTACACCTTC. It specifies CASSPGQGLKIYTF.

The V and J genes are TRBV7-2 and TRBJ2-1, with TRBD2 matching over 9 bases. The CDR3 has 17 residues. Per the germline V gene, CDR1 is SGHTA and CDR2 is FQGNSA. V trimming: 5 bases; J trimming: 6 bases; junction bases outside the gene matches: 14. The DNA of the CDR3 is TGTGCCAGCAGCGCATCTGTAGCGGGAGTTTACGGCAATGAGCAGTTCTTC. It specifies CASSASVAGVYGNEQFF.

The V and J genes are TRBV11-3 and TRBJ2-1, with D perhaps being TRBD1 or TRBD2 (5 bases each). CDR3 size: 15 residues. V was pared by 1 base and J by 5 bases, with 12 bases between. Germline CDR1 is SGHNT and CDR2 is YENEEA. CDR3 loop: CASSLGGIPDNEQFF. CDR3 nucleotides: TGTGCCAGCAGCTTAGGGGGGATTCCGGACAATGAGCAGTTCTTC.

The rearrangement links TRBV9 to TRBJ2-7; 8 bases fit TRBD2. The germline V gene has CDR1 SGDLS and CDR2 YYNGEE. CDR3 length: 14 residues. V was pared by 3 bases and J by 5 bases, with 7 bases of the junction left unmatched. The CDR3 is CASSAQREQNEQYF. The CDR3 coding sequence is TGTGCCAGCAGCGCCCAGCGGGAGCAAAACGAGCAGTACTTC.

Remarks on this clone: This same CDR3 is encoded by further DNA sequences in the sample. V and J are TRBV5-1 and TRBJ1-1, with a possible D match to TRBD1 (6 bases). Trimming took 2 bases from V and 5 from J, leaving 10 bases between them. The CDR3 totals 13 residues. Germline CDR1 reads SGHRS; CDR2 reads YFSETQ. CDR3 sequence reads: CASSFGGGTEAFF. The CDR3 region has the DNA TGCGCCAGCAGCTTCGGGGGCGGAACTGAAGCTTTCTTT.

The V and J genes are TRBV27 and TRBJ2-2; the D gene could be TRBD1 or TRBD2 (5 bases each). The CDR3 is 14 amino acids. CDR1 and CDR2 (germline): MNHEY, SMNVEV (reference sequence). V shed 8 bases and J shed 0 bases, with 10 bases lying between them. The DNA for the CDR3 is TGTGCCAGCCCGGGACGGCCGAACACCGGGGAGCTGTTTTTT. It translates to CASPGRPNTGELFF.

The J gene is TRBJ2-5, the V gene TRBV5-1, with 10 bases matching TRBD2. CDR1 is SGHRS and CDR2 is YFSETQ in the germline V gene. Trimming cost V 0 bases and J 5 bases; bases outside gene matches: 7. The CDR3 is 16 amino acids. The CDR3 is CASSLVPSGRGETQYF. In DNA form, the CDR3 reads TGCGCCAGCAGCTTGGTCCCTAGCGGGAGAGGTGAGACCCAGTACTTC.